These 17 T cell receptor beta chains were all obtained from the same sample, sequenced in a study of technical replicates of blood from a handful of donors. The method was immunoSEQ multiplex PCR; TCRdb's version includes in-frame clones alone and lacks a portion of them. The sample has tens of thousands of clones; roughly 94% are singletons. Specimen: T cells isolated from PBMCs. The receptors originated from a human donor in good health.

This clone appeared once. The V and J genes are TRBV15 and TRBJ2-2; 8 positions agree with TRBD1. CDR3 size: 15 residues. CDR1 and CDR2 (germline): LNHNV, YYDKDF (reference sequence). V lost 5 bases, J lost 2 bases, and 4 bases stayed unmatched. This CDR3 is CATSWDRLNTGELFF. CDR3 DNA sequence: TGTGCCACCAGCTGGGACAGGTTAAACACCGGGGAGCTGTTTTTT.

This chain links TRBV30 with TRBJ1-5, with D possibly TRBD1 on 6 matching bases. This CDR3 has 15 amino acids. Trimming shortened V by 0 bases and J by 4 bases, and 13 bases separated the two germline ends. CDR1 and CDR2 (germline): GTSNPN, SVGIG (reference sequence). The CDR3 region is CAWSVSGGRNQPQHF. For the CDR3, the DNA is TGTGCCTGGAGTGTATCCGGGGGGCGGAATCAGCCCCAGCATTTT. Drawing the rest from reference TRBV30 and TRBJ1-5, the complete variable domain is SQTIHQWPATLVQPVGSPLSLECTVEGTSNPNLYWYRQAAGRGLQLLFYSVGIGQISSEVPQNLSASRPQDRQFILSSKKLLLSDSGFYLCAWSVSGGRNQPQHFGDGTRLSIL.

This chain joins TRBV6-5 and TRBJ1-1; D is possibly TRBD1 (6 bases). The CDR3 runs to 13 residues. The V gene lost 7 bases and the J gene lost 4 bases, with 13 bases spanning the gap. CDR1 MNHEY and CDR2 SVGAGI come from the germline V gene. As DNA, the CDR3 is TGTGCCAGCACCCTCGGGGGGGCCACTGAAGCTTTCTTT. This gives the protein CASTLGGATEAFF.

The chain carries TRBV6-5 and TRBJ2-1; 10 bases match TRBD1. In germline, CDR1 is MNHEY, CDR2 SVGAGI. This CDR3 spans 16 amino acids. J lost 5 bases, V lost 2 bases, and 6 bases had no gene match. CDR3: CASSYRGQGKNNEQFF. The CDR3 coding sequence is TGTGCCAGCAGTTACAGGGGACAGGGGAAGAACAATGAGCAGTTCTTC.

The chain joins TRBV9 to TRBJ1-6; no firm D call. This CDR3 is built from 14 residues. Trimming took off 4 bases at V and 10 bases at J, with 15 bases between the two ends. CDR1 and CDR2 (germline): SGDLS, YYNGEE. CDR3 DNA: TGTGCCAGCAGCCCGAGTGCGGGTAACTCACCCCTCCACTTT. It translates to CASSPSAGNSPLHF.

J is TRBJ2-7 and V is TRBV27; TRBD1 matches at 7 bases. The CDR3 is 10 amino acids. Per germline, CDR1 MNHEY and CDR2 SMNVEV (reference sequence). Trimming at V came to 8 bases and at J to 11 bases, leaving 6 bases not matched to a gene. CDR3 sequence (DNA): TGTGCCAGCGGAGTCCAGGGGGAGTACTTC. It codes for CASGVQGEYF.

This sequence joins TRBV19 and TRBJ2-7; possibly TRBD2 for D (5 bases). Trimming stripped 3 bases from V and 1 base from J, with 13 bases between. Germline V gene sequence: CDR1 LNHDA, CDR2 SQIVND (reference sequence). The CDR3 runs to 15 residues. This chain's CDR3 is CASSIQTGGSYEQYF. As DNA, the CDR3 is TGTGCCAGTAGTATTCAGACCGGAGGATCCTACGAGCAGTACTTC.

The J gene is TRBJ1-2, the V gene TRBV27; 9 bases are shared with TRBD1. The CDR3 extends over 12 amino acids. The trim removed 10 bases at V and 6 bases at J, leaving 6 bases unmatched. The germline V gene has CDR1 MNHEY and CDR2 SMNVEV (reference sequence). The DNA for the CDR3 is TGTGCCACCTCGGGACAGGGTAATGGCTACACCTTC. Translating it yields CATSGQGNGYTF.

This chain connects TRBV11-3 to TRBJ2-5, with 10 bases identical to TRBD2. CDR3 length equals 20 residues. CDR1 and CDR2 from the germline V gene are SGHNT and YENEEA. The trim removed 0 bases at V and 5 bases at J, leaving 18 bases unmatched. The CDR3 bases are TGTGCCAGCAGCTTAGATGGTGATAGCGGGGGGCCCGTCTTGGGGGAGACCCAGTACTTC. It translates to CASSLDGDSGGPVLGETQYF.

V usage is TRBV7-8 and J usage is TRBJ1-5; 9 bases are shared with TRBD1. The CDR3 spans 19 residues. Germline trimming cut 2 bases from V and 1 base from J; bases unmatched to any gene: 12. CDR1 SGHVS and CDR2 FQNEAQ come from the germline V gene. CDR3 sequence (DNA): TGTGCCAGCAGCTTAAGCAGGACAGGGGTATCGGGGAGCAATCAGCCCCAGCATTTT. Translated, it gives CASSLSRTGVSGSNQPQHF.

The chain has TRBV30 and TRBJ1-5; TRBD1 is a possible D gene (6 bases). CDR3 size: 15 residues. Germline V gene lookup returns CDR1 GTSNPN and CDR2 SVGIG (reference sequence). With 1 base removed from V and 0 bases from J, the gap between germline ends came to 10 bases. In DNA form, the CDR3 reads TGTGCCTGGAGTGAGGGGGGGTATAGCAATCAGCCCCAGCATTTT. Translation: CAWSEGGYSNQPQHF.

The table lists this clone with a count of one. This rearrangement joins TRBV5-4 to TRBJ2-7; the D gene is possibly TRBD1 (6 bases). The CDR3 totals 15 residues. CDR1 is SGHNT and CDR2 is YYREEE in the germline V gene (reference sequence). The ends were cut back, 4 bases at V and 4 bases at J, with 18 bases in the middle. The CDR3 DNA reads TGTGCCAGCAGCCCGCCAGGGGAAGAACTTTACGAGCAGTACTTC. Protein sequence: CASSPPGEELYEQYF.

The chain joins TRBV6-1 to TRBJ1-5; perhaps TRBD1 as D (6 bases). This CDR3 spans 15 amino acids. CDR1 is MNHNS and CDR2 is SASEGT in the germline V gene. The V end lost 6 bases, the J end lost 5 bases, and 17 bases lay between the germline ends. The CDR3 reads CASSDSQGGYQPQHF. Here the CDR3 DNA reads TGTGCCAGCAGCGACTCACAGGGAGGGTATCAGCCCCAGCATTTT.

The chain uses TRBV18 and TRBJ2-3; D gene ambiguous. CDR3 length: 14 amino acids. The V end was cut by 3 bases, the J end by 1 base, with 8 bases between. Germline V gene data show CDR1 as KGHSH and CDR2 as LQKENI. CDR3 in DNA: TGTGCCAGCTCACCCTCGGAGCGCACAGATACGCAGTATTTT. Protein sequence: CASSPSERTDTQYF.

The DNA of the CDR3 is TGTGCCAGCAGCTTAGAGAGGCTAGCGCCTTCTAATGAGCAGTTCTTC. Encoded protein: CASSLERLAPSNEQFF. The chain has TRBV7-9 and TRBJ2-1, with a weak D call TRBD2 (6 bases). Trimming cost V 1 base and J 7 bases, with 17 bases left between them. CDR1 is SEHNR, CDR2 FQNEAQ, per germline (reference sequence). This CDR3 spans 16 amino acids. The complete variable domain, with remaining parts taken from reference TRBV7-9 and TRBJ2-1, reads DTGVSQNPRHKITKRGQNVTFRCDPISEHNRLYWYRQTLGQGPEFLTYFQNEAQLEKSRLLSDRFSAERPKGSFSTLEIQRTEQGDSAMYLCASSLERLAPSNEQFFGPGTRLTVL.

CDR3: CASSRDRNYGYTF. CDR3 DNA sequence: TGCGCCAGCAGCCGGGACAGGAACTATGGCTACACCTTC. The V gene is TRBV10-1, the J gene TRBJ1-2; 8 positions match TRBD1. CDR1 and CDR2 from the germline V gene are WNHNN and SYGVQD (reference sequence). The CDR3 totals 13 residues. The V segment lost 6 bases and the J segment 2 bases; nucleotides outside the gene matches: 2.

This chain joins TRBV11-2 and TRBJ2-2; perhaps TRBD1 as D (6 bases). Trimming cost V 1 base and J 3 bases, with 12 bases left between them. The CDR3 consists of 16 residues. The V gene's germline CDR1 is SGHAT and CDR2 FQNNGV. CDR3 sequence: CASSLVSGQYTGELFF. CDR3 sequence (DNA): TGTGCCAGCAGCTTAGTATCCGGACAGTACACCGGGGAGCTGTTTTTT.